Reported below is one T cell receptor (beta chain). No antigen is known for it. These data come from a study of T cell repertoires in cytomegalovirus infection. Study overall: Shared public TCR beta signatures pointed to both CMV infection and a matching HLA type. Study outcomes and limitations: Dominating the ex vivo response were HLA-C-restricted CMV-specific TCR beta clonotypes.

TCRdb re-derived calls from the reads in MiXCR, one entry per CDR3 protein. This table has roughly 250,000 distinct CDR3 sequences, about 23% appearing once. The sequence came from a human donor in good health (CMV status not recorded). Some clones in this sample may be carry-over from other donors' samples. The sequenced material came from CD8+ T cells from PBMCs.

The CDR3 loop is CASSLVPNTETQYF. The CDR3 nucleotides read TGTGCCAGCAGTTTAGTACCGAATACCGAGACCCAGTACTTC. The genes are TRBV28 and TRBJ2-5; D gene unclear. This CDR3 spans 14 amino acids. CDR1 and CDR2 (germline): MDHEN, SYDVKM. Between the trimmed V and J ends, which lost 2 bases and 5 bases, there was a span of 12 bases.